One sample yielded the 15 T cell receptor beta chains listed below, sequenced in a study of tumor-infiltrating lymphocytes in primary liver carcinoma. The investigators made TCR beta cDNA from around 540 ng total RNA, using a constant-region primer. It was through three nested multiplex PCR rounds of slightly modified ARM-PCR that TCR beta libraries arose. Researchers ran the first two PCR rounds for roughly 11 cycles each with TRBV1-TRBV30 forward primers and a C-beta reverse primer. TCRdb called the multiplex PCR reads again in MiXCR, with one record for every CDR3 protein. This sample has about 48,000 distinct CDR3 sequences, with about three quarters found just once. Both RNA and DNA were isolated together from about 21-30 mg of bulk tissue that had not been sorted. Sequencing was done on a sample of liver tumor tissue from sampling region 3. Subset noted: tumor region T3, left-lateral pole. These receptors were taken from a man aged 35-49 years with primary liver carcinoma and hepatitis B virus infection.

In DNA form, the CDR3 reads TGTGCCACCAATTTAGCCTGGGGAGATAGCTCCTACGAGCAGTACTTC. Protein sequence: CATNLAWGDSSYEQYF. The chain links TRBV6-1 to TRBJ2-7, with D possibly being TRBD2 (5 bases). Per germline, CDR1 MNHNS and CDR2 SASEGT. Deletions cut 10 bases from V and 0 bases from J, with 22 bases between. This CDR3 is 16 amino acids long.

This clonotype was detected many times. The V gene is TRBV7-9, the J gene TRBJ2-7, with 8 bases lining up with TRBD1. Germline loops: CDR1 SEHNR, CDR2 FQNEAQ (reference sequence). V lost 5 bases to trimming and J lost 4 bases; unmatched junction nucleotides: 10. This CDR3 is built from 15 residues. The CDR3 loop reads CASSGPGTGIYEQYF. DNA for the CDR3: TGTGCCAGCAGCGGGCCCGGGACAGGTATTTACGAGCAGTACTTC. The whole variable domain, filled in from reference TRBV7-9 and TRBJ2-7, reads DTGVSQNPRHKITKRGQNVTFRCDPISEHNRLYWYRQTLGQGPEFLTYFQNEAQLEKSRLLSDRFSAERPKGSFSTLEIQRTEQGDSAMYLCASSGPGTGIYEQYFGPGTRLTVT.

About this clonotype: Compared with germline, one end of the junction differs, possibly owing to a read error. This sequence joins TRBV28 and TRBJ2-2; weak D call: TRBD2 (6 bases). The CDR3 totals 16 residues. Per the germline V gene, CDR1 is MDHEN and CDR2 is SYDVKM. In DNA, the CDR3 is TGTGCCAGCAGTTTATGGAGGTGGGGGAACACCCGGGAGCTATTTTTT. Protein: CASSLWRWGNTRELFF.

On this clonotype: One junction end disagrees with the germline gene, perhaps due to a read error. As DNA, the CDR3 is TGTGTCAGCAGTGAACATCCGGTTGGCACTGAAACTTTCTTT. It specifies CVSSEHPVGTETFF. The V call is TRBV6-1, the J call TRBJ1-1; D unclear. There are 14 residues in the CDR3. Germline V gene sequence: CDR1 MNHNS, CDR2 SASEGT.

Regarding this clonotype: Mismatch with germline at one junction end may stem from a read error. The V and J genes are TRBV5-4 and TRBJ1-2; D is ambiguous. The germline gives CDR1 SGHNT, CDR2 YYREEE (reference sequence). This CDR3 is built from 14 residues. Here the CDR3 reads CASTIGGSCFGYPF. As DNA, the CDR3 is TGTGCCAGCACCATTGGTGGATCATGTTTTGGCTACCCCTTC. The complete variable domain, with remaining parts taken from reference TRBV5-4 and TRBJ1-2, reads ETGVTQSPTHLIKTRGQQVTLRCSSQSGHNTVSWYQQALGQGPQFIFQYYREEENGRGNFPPRFSGLQFPNYSSELNVNALELDDSALYLCASTIGGSCFGYPFGSGTRLTVV.

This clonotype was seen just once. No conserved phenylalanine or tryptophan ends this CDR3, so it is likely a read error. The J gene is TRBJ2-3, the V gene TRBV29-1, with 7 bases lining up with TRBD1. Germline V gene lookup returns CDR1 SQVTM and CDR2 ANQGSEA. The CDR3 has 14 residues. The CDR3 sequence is CCVAPGQLTDTQYL. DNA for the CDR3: TGCTGCGTCGCCCCGGGACAGCTCACAGATACGCAGTATTTG.

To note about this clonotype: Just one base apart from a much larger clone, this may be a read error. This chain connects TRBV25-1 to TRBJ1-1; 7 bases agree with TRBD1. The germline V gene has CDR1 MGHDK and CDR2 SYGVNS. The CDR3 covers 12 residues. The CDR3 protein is CASRTGNTESFF. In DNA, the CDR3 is TGTGCCAGCAGGACAGGGAACACTGAATCTTTCTTT.

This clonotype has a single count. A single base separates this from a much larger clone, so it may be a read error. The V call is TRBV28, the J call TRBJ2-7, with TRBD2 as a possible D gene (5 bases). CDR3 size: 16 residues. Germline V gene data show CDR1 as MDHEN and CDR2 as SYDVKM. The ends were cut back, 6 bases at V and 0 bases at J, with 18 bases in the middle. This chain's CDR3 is CASSPSLGVLSYEQYF. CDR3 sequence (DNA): TGTGCCAGCAGCCCGTCTCTGGGAGTCCTCTCCTACGAGCAGTACTTC.

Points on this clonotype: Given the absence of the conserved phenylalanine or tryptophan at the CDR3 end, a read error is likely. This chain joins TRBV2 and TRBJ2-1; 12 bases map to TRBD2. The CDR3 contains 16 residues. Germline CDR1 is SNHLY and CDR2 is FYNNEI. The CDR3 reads CASSSRTSGTYNKQFS. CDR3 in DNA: TGTGCCAGTAGCTCCCGGACTAGCGGGACCTACAATAAGCAGTTCTCC.

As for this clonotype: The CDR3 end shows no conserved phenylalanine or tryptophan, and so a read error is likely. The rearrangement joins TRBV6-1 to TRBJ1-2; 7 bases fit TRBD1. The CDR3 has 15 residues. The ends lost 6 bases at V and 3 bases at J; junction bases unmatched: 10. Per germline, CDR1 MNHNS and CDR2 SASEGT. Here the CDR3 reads CASSMAGGIDYGYTS. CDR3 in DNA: TGTGCCAGCAGCATGGCAGGGGGTATCGACTATGGCTACACCTCC.

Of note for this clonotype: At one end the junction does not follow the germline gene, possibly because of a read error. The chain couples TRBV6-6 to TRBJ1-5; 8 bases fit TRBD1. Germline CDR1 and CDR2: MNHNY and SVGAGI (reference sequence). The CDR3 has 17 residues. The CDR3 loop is CASSYPRTGNSNQHQHF. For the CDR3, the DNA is TGTGCCAGCAGTTACCCACGGACAGGGAATAGCAATCAGCACCAGCATTTT.

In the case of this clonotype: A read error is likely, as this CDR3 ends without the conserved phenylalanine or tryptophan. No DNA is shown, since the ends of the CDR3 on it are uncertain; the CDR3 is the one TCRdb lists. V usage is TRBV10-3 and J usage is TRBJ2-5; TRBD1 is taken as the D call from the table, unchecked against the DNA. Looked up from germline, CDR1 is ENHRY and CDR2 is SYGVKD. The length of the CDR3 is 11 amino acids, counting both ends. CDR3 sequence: CAISRGETQYV.

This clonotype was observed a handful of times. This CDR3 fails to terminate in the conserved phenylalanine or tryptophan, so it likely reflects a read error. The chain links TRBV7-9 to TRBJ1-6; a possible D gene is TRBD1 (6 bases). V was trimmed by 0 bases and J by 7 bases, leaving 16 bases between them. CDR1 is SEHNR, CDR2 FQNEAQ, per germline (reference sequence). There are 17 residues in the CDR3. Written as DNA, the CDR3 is TGTGCCAGCAGCTTAGCGACACAGGGTATCGGAAATTCACCCCTCCACTCT. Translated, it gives CASSLATQGIGNSPLHS.

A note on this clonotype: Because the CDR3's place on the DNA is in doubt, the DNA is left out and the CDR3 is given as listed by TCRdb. CDR3 amino acids: CVSNLVGRGTGELSF. The V gene is TRBV11-2, the J gene TRBJ2-2; TRBD1 is the table's D call and was not checked against the DNA. Looked up from germline, CDR1 is SGHAT and CDR2 is FQNNGV. The length of the CDR3 is 15 amino acids, counting both ends.

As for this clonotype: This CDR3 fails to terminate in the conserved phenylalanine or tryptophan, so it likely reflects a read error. CDR3 sequence (DNA): TGTGCCAACGCCGGCGCGATCCGTAACGAGCAGTACTCC. Its protein is CANAGAIRNEQYS. This chain connects TRBV12-3 or TRBV12-4 to TRBJ2-7; D gene unclear. This CDR3 has 13 residues. V was cut by 10 bases and J by 5 bases, with 18 bases left in between.